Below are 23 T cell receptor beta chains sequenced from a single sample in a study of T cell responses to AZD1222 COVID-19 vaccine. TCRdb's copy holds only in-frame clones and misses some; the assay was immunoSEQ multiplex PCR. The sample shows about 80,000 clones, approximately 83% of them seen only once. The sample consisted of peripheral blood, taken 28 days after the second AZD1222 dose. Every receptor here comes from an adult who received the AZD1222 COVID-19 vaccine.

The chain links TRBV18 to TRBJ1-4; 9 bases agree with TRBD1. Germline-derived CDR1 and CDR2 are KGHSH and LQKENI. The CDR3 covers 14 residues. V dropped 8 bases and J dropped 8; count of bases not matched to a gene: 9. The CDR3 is CASGPGTGREKLFF. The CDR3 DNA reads TGTGCCAGCGGGCCCGGGACAGGGCGGGAAAAACTGTTTTTT.

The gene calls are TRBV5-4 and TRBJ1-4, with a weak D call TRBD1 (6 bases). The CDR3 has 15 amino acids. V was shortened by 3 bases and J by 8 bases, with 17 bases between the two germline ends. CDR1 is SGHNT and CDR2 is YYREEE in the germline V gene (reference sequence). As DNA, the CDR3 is TGTGCCAGCAGCTCGGGAGGGGGGAGTCGAGAAAAACTGTTTTTT. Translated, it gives CASSSGGGSREKLFF.

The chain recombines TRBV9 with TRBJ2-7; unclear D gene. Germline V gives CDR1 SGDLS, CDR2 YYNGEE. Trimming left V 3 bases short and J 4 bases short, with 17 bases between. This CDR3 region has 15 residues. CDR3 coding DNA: TGTGCCAGCAGCGCGTCCGGATCGGCCCAATACGAGCAGTACTTC. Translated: CASSASGSAQYEQYF.

The CDR3 bases are TGTGCCAGCAGCCCTGGGACAGGGAACGAGCAGTACTTC. It specifies CASSPGTGNEQYF. The chain carries TRBV11-3 and TRBJ2-7; 9 positions match TRBD1. The germline V gene has CDR1 SGHNT and CDR2 YENEEA. Germline trimming cut 5 bases from V and 5 bases from J; bases unmatched to any gene: 4. The CDR3 covers 13 residues.

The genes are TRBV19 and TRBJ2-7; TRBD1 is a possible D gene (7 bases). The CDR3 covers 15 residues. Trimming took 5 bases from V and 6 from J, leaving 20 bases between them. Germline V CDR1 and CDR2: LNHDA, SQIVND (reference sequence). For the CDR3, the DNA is TGTGCCAGTAGTCTCCGGAGGGGGCCGTCTAGCGAGCAGTACTTC. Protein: CASSLRRGPSSEQYF.

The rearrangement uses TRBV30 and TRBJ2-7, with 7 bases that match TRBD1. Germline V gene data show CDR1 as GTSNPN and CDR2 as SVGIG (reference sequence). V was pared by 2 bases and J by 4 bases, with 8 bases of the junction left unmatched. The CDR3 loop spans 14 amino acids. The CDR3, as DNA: TGTGCCTGGAGTCCTCAGGGGGTGCCTTACGAGCAGTACTTC. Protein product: CAWSPQGVPYEQYF.

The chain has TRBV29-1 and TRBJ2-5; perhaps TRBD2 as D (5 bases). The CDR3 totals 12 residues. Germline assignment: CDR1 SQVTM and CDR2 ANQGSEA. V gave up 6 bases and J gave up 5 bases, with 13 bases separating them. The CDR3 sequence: CSVGLIGETQYF. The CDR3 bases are TGCAGCGTCGGACTCATAGGGGAGACCCAGTACTTC. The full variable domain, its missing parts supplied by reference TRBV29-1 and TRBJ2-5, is SAVISQKPSRDICQRGTSLTIQCQVDSQVTMMFWYRQQPGQSLTLIATANQGSEATYESGFVIDKFPISRPNLTFSTLTVSNMSPEDSSIYLCSVGLIGETQYFGPGTRLLVL.

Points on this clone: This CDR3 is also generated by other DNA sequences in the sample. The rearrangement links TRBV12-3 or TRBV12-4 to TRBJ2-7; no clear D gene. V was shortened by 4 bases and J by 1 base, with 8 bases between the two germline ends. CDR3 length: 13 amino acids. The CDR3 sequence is CASSSLTSYEQYF. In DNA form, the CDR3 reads TGTGCCAGCAGTTCCCTGACTTCCTACGAGCAGTACTTC.

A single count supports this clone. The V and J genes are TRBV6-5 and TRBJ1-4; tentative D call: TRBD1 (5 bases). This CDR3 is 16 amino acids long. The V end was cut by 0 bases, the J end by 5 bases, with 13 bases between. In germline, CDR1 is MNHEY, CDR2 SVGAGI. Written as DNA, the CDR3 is TGTGCCAGCAGTTACTCGAGTGGGGGAGGGAATGAAAAACTGTTTTTT. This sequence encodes CASSYSSGGGNEKLFF.

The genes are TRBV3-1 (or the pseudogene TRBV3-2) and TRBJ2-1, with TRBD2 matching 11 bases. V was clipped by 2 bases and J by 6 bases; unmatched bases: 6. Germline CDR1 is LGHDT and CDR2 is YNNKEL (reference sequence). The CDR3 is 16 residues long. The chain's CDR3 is CASSQRLAGFVNEQFF. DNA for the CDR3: TGTGCCAGCAGCCAACGACTAGCGGGATTTGTCAATGAGCAGTTCTTC.

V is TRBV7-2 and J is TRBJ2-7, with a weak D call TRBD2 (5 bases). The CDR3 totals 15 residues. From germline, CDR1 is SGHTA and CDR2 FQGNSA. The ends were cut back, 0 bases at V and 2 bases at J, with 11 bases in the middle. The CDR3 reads CASSLAFTSTYEQYF. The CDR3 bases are TGTGCCAGCAGCTTAGCGTTCACTAGTACCTACGAGCAGTACTTC.

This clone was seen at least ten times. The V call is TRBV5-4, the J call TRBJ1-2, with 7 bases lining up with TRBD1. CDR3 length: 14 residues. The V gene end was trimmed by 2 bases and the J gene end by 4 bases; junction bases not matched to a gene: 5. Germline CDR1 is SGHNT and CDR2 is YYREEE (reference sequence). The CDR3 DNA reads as TGTGCCAGCAGCTTAGGACAGGCCCTCTATGGCTACACCTTC. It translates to CASSLGQALYGYTF.

CDR3 in amino acids: CASSPRGPYGYTF. As DNA, the CDR3 is TGTGCCAGCAGTCCCAGGGGCCCCTATGGCTACACCTTC. The rearrangement links TRBV12-3 or TRBV12-4 to TRBJ1-2; a weak D match, TRBD1 (6 bases). The CDR3 totals 13 residues. The ends were cut back, 5 bases at V and 4 bases at J, with 11 bases in the middle.

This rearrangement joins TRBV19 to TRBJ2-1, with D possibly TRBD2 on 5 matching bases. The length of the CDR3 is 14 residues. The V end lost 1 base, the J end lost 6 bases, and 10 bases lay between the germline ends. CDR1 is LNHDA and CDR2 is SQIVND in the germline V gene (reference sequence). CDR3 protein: CASSIVRGSNEQFF. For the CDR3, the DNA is TGTGCCAGTAGTATAGTCCGGGGTTCCAATGAGCAGTTCTTC.

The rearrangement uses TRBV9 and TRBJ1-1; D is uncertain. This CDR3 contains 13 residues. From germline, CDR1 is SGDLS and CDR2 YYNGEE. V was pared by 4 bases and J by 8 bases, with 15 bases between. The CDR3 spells CASSPEDPFEAFF. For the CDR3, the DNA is TGTGCCAGCAGCCCCGAGGACCCTTTCGAAGCTTTCTTT.

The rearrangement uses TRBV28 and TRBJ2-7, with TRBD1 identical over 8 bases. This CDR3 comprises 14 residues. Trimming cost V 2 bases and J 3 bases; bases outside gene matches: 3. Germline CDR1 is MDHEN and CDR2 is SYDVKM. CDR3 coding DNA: TGTGCCAGCAGTTTACTCAGGGGGCACTACGAGCAGTACTTC. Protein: CASSLLRGHYEQYF.

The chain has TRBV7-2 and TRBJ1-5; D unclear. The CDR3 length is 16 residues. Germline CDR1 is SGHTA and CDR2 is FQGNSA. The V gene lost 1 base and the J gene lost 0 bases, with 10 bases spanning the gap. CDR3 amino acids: CASSLVGGDSNQPQHF. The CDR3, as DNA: TGTGCCAGCAGCTTAGTAGGTGGGGATAGCAATCAGCCCCAGCATTTT.

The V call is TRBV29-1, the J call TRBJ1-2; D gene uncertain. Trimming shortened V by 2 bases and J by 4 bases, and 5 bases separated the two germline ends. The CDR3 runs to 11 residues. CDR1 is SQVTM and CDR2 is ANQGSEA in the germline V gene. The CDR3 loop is CSVEYIYGYTF. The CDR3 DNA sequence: TGCAGCGTTGAATACATCTATGGCTACACCTTC.

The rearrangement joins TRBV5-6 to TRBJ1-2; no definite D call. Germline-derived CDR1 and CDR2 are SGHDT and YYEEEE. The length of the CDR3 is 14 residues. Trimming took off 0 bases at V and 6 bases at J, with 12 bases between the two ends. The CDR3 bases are TGTGCCAGCAGCTTGGATCGGGGAATCCATGGCTACACCTTC. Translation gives CASSLDRGIHGYTF.

The DNA for the CDR3 is TGTGCCAGCAGCTCGGGTCCTCTCTACGAGCAGTACTTC. Protein: CASSSGPLYEQYF. The V gene is TRBV5-6, the J gene TRBJ2-7, with D unclear. CDR3 length equals 13 residues. V gave up 3 bases and J gave up 3 bases, with 10 bases separating them. Looked up from germline, CDR1 is SGHDT and CDR2 is YYEEEE.

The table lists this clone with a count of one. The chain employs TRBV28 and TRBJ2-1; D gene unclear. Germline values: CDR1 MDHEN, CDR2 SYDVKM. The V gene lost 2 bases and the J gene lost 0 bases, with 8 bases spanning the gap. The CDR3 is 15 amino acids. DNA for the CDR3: TGTGCCAGCAGTTTAAGCTTAAGCTCCTACAATGAGCAGTTCTTC. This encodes CASSLSLSSYNEQFF.

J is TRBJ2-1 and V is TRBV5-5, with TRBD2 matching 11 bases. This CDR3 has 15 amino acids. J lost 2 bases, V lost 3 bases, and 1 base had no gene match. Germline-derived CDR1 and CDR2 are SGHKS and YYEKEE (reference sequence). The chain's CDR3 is CASSSTSGAYNEQFF. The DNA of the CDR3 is TGTGCCAGCAGCTCGACTAGCGGGGCCTACAATGAGCAGTTCTTC.

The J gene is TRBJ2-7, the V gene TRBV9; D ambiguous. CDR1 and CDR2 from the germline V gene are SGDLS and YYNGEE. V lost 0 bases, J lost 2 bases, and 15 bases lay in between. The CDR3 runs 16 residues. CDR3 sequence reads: CASSVGVGHTTYEQYF. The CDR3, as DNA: TGTGCCAGCAGCGTAGGCGTCGGTCATACAACCTACGAGCAGTACTTC.